The clone carrying this TCR beta chain has ten or more counts. Genomic DNA was employed as the template in profiling TCR beta VDJ and CDR3. One entry per CDR3 protein, called by TCRdb with MiXCR from the reads. This sample carries about 180,000 distinct CDR3 sequences, about three fifths of them seen once, and the ten largest clones take 40% to 50%. This sample stems from a study of CD8+CD57+ T cells in acquired aplastic anemia. Deletions cut 3 bases from V and 1 base from J, with 8 bases between. There are 14 residues in the CDR3. Before being chosen for sequencing, patients had shown CD8+CD57+ cell expansion by flow cytometry.

This clonotype originated in a human donor with aplastic anemia. The sequenced material came from sorted CD4+, CD8+, or CD8+CD57+ T cells (not recorded which) from PBMCs. The chain joins TRBV12-3 or TRBV12-4 to TRBJ2-3; D is unclear. CDR3 region: CASSFLEGTDTQYF. CDR3 coding DNA: TGTGCCAGCAGTTTCTTAGAGGGCACAGATACGCAGTATTTT.